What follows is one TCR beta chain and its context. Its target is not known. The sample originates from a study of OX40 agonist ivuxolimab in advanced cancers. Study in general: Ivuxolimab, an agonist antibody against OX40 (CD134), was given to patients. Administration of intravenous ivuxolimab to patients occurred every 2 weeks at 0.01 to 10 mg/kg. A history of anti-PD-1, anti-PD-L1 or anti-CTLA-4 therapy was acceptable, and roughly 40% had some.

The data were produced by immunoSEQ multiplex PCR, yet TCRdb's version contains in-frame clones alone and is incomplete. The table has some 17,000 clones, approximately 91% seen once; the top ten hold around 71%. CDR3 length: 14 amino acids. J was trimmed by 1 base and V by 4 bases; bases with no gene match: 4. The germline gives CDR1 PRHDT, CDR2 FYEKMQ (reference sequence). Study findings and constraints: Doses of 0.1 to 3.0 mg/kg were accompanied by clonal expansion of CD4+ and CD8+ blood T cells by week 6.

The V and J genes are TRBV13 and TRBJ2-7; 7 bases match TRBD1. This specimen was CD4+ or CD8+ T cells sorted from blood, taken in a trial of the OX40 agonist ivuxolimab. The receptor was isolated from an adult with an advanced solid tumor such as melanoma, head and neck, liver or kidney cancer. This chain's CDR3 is CASSYGTASYEQYF. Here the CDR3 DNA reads TGTGCCAGCAGCTACGGGACAGCATCCTACGAGCAGTACTTC.